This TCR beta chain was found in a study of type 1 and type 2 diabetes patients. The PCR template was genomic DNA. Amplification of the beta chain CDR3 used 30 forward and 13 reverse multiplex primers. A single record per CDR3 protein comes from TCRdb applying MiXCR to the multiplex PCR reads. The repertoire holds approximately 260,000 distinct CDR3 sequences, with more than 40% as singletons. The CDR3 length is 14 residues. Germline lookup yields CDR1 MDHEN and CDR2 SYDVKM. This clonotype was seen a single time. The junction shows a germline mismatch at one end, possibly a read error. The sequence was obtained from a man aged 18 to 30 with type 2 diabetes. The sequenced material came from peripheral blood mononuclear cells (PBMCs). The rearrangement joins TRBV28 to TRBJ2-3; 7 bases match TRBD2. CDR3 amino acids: CATLERGGTGTQYF. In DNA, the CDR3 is TGTGCCACCCTAGAGCGCGGGGGAACAGGTACGCAGTATTTT.